This T cell receptor (beta chain) was captured in a study of shared clonotypes between healthy human individuals. Trimming took 4 bases from V and 1 from J, leaving 9 bases between them. Germline V gene sequence: CDR1 SGHRS, CDR2 YFSETQ. This CDR3 contains 13 residues. The assay was immunoSEQ multiplex PCR, and TCRdb's table has in-frame clones only and misses some. Seen here are hundreds of thousands of clones, 98% observed once, and the top ten hold 0.3%. Naive CD8 isolation took CD45RO-negative cells positively selected for CCR7 and excluded terminally differentiated effector memory CD45RA+ cells. Recent acute infections and vaccinations were absent in the healthy HIV-negative adult donors. Findings of the study overall: Clonotype sharing across donors was expected to vary with sequencing depth. Clonotypes that were shared across a handful of donors made up roughly 5.2% of naive CD4 clonotypes.

Concerning this clone: Its cognate antigen is unknown.

The sequence derives from a young man in good health. Sequencing used naive CD8+ T cells sorted from blood. This chain joins TRBV5-1 and TRBJ2-7; maybe TRBD1 (6 bases). CDR3 DNA sequence: TGCGCCAGCAGCCACGGACAGTCCTACGAGCAGTACTTC. It specifies CASSHGQSYEQYF. The whole variable domain, remainder taken from reference TRBV5-1 and TRBJ2-7, is KAGVTQTPRYLIKTRGQQVTLSCSPISGHRSVSWYQQTPGQGLQFLFEYFSETQRNKGNFPGRFSGRQFSNSRSEMNVSTLELGDSALYLCASSHGQSYEQYFGPGTRLTVT.